This TCR beta chain came from a study of blood T cell repertoires in COVID-19. Across the study: The United States, Italy and Spain supplied acute and convalescent COVID-19 samples. T cells, B-cell-depleted T cells, or PBMCs provided the cDNA or gDNA that served as material.

From germline, CDR1 is SQVTM and CDR2 ANQGSEA. J lost 2 bases, V lost 5 bases, and 2 bases had no gene match. The CDR3 is 12 residues long. Authors' processing steps: Amplification of reference gene primers provided the estimated nucleated cell counts. Clones were read by immunoSEQ multiplex PCR, and TCRdb kept only the in-frame ones, dropping some. Clonal size and the V and J genes are those of that table, whereas D and trimming came from the DNA. The table includes under 250,000 clones, more than 65% detected once. This clonotype was obtained from a man aged 50 or older with active or convalescent COVID-19. The chain is built from TRBV29-1 and TRBJ2-5, with 7 bases identical to TRBD1. Material for sequencing was peripheral blood. In DNA, the CDR3 is TGCAGCGTTACAGGGGTTCAAGAGACCCAGTACTTC. It yields the protein CSVTGVQETQYF.